These 6 T cell receptor beta chains came from one sample sequenced in a study of blood T cell repertoires in COVID-19. Sequencing used immunoSEQ multiplex PCR; TCRdb keeps in-frame clones, though not all of them. The data hold around 230,000 clones, with roughly 82% observed a single time. The sample was peripheral blood. The receptors derive from a man aged 35 to 55 who had recovered from COVID-19.

The chain combines TRBV5-4 with TRBJ2-2; 10 bases align to TRBD1. Germline CDR1 SGHNT, CDR2 YYREEE (reference sequence). V dropped 4 bases and J dropped 5; count of bases not matched to a gene: 5. This CDR3 contains 15 residues. CDR3 DNA sequence: TGTGCCAGCAGCGGACAGGGGGTGGGAACCGGGGAGCTGTTTTTT. The encoded protein is CASSGQGVGTGELFF.

J is TRBJ2-1 and V is TRBV9; TRBD2 matches at 12 bases. V lost 3 bases and J lost 5; bases outside the gene matches: 3. Germline V gene data show CDR1 as SGDLS and CDR2 as YYNGEE. The CDR3 sequence is 15 residues long. The CDR3 DNA follows: TGTGCCAGCAGCGCTAGCGGGGGGGCGAACAATGAGCAGTTCTTC. Translation gives CASSASGGANNEQFF.

V usage is TRBV7-9 and J usage is TRBJ2-3, with 9 bases aligning to TRBD1. V trimming: 4 bases; J trimming: 2 bases; junction bases outside the gene matches: 7. The CDR3 is 16 residues long. Germline V lookup: CDR1 SEHNR, CDR2 FQNEAQ (reference sequence). CDR3 sequence: CASSSTRDRVTDTQYF. The CDR3 DNA follows: TGTGCCAGCAGCTCAACCCGGGACAGGGTCACAGATACGCAGTATTTT.

The rearrangement uses TRBV6-1 and TRBJ2-3; D is ambiguous. Germline CDR1 MNHNS, CDR2 SASEGT. Trimming removed 2 bases at V and 6 bases at J, with 12 bases between. CDR3 length: 14 amino acids. The CDR3 region has the DNA TGTGCCAGCAGTGAACGCGGTTATCCGGATACGCAGTATTTT. This translates into CASSERGYPDTQYF.

The CDR3 loop is CATSDQMNGDTGELFF. CDR3 in DNA: TGTGCCACCAGTGATCAGATGAACGGAGACACCGGGGAGCTGTTTTTT. The gene calls are TRBV24-1 and TRBJ2-2; D gene unclear. V gave up 3 bases and J gave up 3 bases, with 13 bases separating them. This CDR3 has 16 residues. Germline V gives CDR1 KGHDR, CDR2 SFDVKD.

The rearrangement joins TRBV19 to TRBJ2-7; D is perhaps TRBD1 (7 bases). The CDR3 has 14 residues. The ends were cut back, 4 bases at V and 3 bases at J, with 13 bases in the middle. Germline values: CDR1 LNHDA, CDR2 SQIVND (reference sequence). This CDR3 is CASSTDREVYEQYF. In DNA form, the CDR3 reads TGTGCCAGTAGTACCGACAGGGAGGTCTACGAGCAGTACTTC.